What follows are 11 T cell receptor beta chains derived from one specimen sequenced in a study of CD8 T cells in Susac syndrome. Random hexamers primed reverse transcription of 0.5 to 1 ug RNA. TCRdb ran MiXCR on the immunoSEQ multiplex PCR reads and lists one entry per CDR3 protein. Of about 200,000 distinct CDR3 sequences listed, 85% to 95% are singletons. The sequenced sample consisted of CD4+ T cells from PBMCs. The receptors derive from a human donor in good health.

The CDR3 sequence: CASSSDRATYNEQFF. The CDR3 DNA follows: TGTGCCAGCAGTTCGGACAGGGCAACCTACAATGAGCAGTTCTTC. The J gene is TRBJ2-1, the V gene TRBV6-5; 8 nucleotides align to TRBD1. The CDR3 has 15 amino acids. Losses at the gene ends were 4 bases for V and 2 bases for J; bases not matched to a gene: 4. The germline gives CDR1 MNHEY, CDR2 SVGAGI.

This chain links TRBV7-2 with TRBJ2-7, with a tentative D call TRBD2 (5 bases). CDR1 is SGHTA, CDR2 FQGNSA, per germline. CDR3 size: 14 residues. The V and J ends lost 1 base and 2 bases respectively, with 9 bases between them. The CDR3 loop is CASSLDAGAYEQYF. CDR3 coding DNA: TGTGCCAGCAGCTTAGACGCGGGCGCCTACGAGCAGTACTTC.

J is TRBJ2-7 and V is TRBV25-1, with 8 bases lining up with TRBD1. The junction had 11 bases not matched to a gene; V was cut back by 5 bases and J by 2 bases. The germline CDR1 and CDR2 sequences are MGHDK and SYGVNS. This CDR3 has 16 amino acids. DNA of the CDR3: TGTGCCAGCAGTCATAAGGGGACAGGTCTAACCTACGAGCAGTACTTC. Translation: CASSHKGTGLTYEQYF.

The chain employs TRBV12-3 or TRBV12-4 and TRBJ1-1; TRBD1 might be the D (6 bases). V lost 8 bases and J lost 5, with 18 bases in between. The CDR3 is 14 residues long. Written as DNA, the CDR3 is TGTGCCAGCGGCGGCGGGGGGCGCGGGACTGAAGCTTTCTTT. Translation gives CASGGGGRGTEAFF.

The chain carries TRBV29-1 and TRBJ1-1, with D unclear. The CDR3 has 13 amino acids. CDR1 and CDR2 (germline): SQVTM, ANQGSEA. V was trimmed by 7 bases and J by 0 bases, leaving 12 bases between them. The CDR3 spells CSAAAGMNTEAFF. The CDR3 DNA is TGCAGCGCAGCCGCGGGGATGAACACTGAAGCTTTCTTT. The full variable domain, its missing parts supplied by reference TRBV29-1 and TRBJ1-1, is SAVISQKPSRDICQRGTSLTIQCQVDSQVTMMFWYRQQPGQSLTLIATANQGSEATYESGFVIDKFPISRPNLTFSTLTVSNMSPEDSSIYLCSAAAGMNTEAFFGQGTRLTVV.

The gene calls are TRBV29-1 and TRBJ1-1; D is undetermined. CDR1 and CDR2 from the germline V gene are SQVTM and ANQGSEA. The CDR3 contains 14 residues. V gave up 4 bases and J gave up 1 base, with 13 bases separating them. CDR3 protein: CSVVPIMGNTEAFF. CDR3 sequence (DNA): TGCAGCGTTGTGCCCATTATGGGGAACACTGAAGCTTTCTTT.

The rearrangement links TRBV29-1 to TRBJ1-2, with 9 bases identical to TRBD1. The germline V gene encodes CDR1 SQVTM and CDR2 ANQGSEA. The CDR3 is 18 residues long. V dropped 4 bases and J dropped 0; count of bases not matched to a gene: 15. CDR3 coding DNA: TGCAGCGTTGTGAGCCTAACCGGGACAGGGCTGACTAACTATGGCTACACCTTC. Its protein product is CSVVSLTGTGLTNYGYTF.

V and J are TRBV23-1 and TRBJ2-3; 9 bases match TRBD1. TRBV23-1 counts as an open reading frame of uncertain function. The CDR3 is made up of 17 amino acids. J gave up 1 base and V 0 bases, and 5 bases lay outside the gene matches. The CDR3 bases are TGCGCCAGCAGTCAATCTGCGACAGGGGGAGGCACAGATACGCAGTATTTT. Translated, it gives CASSQSATGGGTDTQYF.

This chain joins TRBV12-3 or TRBV12-4 and TRBJ2-4; 9 bases line up with TRBD2. The CDR3 has 17 residues. V was clipped by 9 bases and J by 0 bases; unmatched bases: 12. CDR3 sequence (DNA): TGTGCCAGTACTAGTGGGCTAGCGGGATTAGCCAAAAACATTCAGTACTTC. It encodes CASTSGLAGLAKNIQYF.

This chain links TRBV5-1 with TRBJ2-7; 13 nucleotides match TRBD2. CDR1 is SGHRS and CDR2 is YFSETQ in the germline V gene. This CDR3 spans 15 amino acids. V was pared by 4 bases and J by 3 bases, with 4 bases of the junction left unmatched. CDR3 DNA sequence: TGCGCCAGCAGCCCAGGACTAGCGGGAGTCTACGAGCAGTACGTC. Translated, it gives CASSPGLAGVYEQYV.

This chain connects TRBV5-4 to TRBJ2-5; a weak D match, TRBD1 (6 bases). The germline gives CDR1 SGHNT, CDR2 YYREEE (reference sequence). CDR3 length: 14 amino acids. V dropped 4 bases and J dropped 1 base, with 11 bases sitting between them. The CDR3 here is CASSPQQGQETQYF. CDR3 DNA sequence: TGTGCCAGCAGCCCGCAACAGGGCCAAGAGACCCAGTACTTC.